Listed below are T cell receptor beta chains from one sample, sequenced in a study of regulatory T cells in long-lasting Graves disease. TCRdb reanalysed the multiplex PCR reads using MiXCR and keeps one entry per CDR3 protein. This sample carries about 460,000 distinct CDR3 sequences, approximately 14% of them seen once, and the ten largest clones take around a sixth. The sample was also reused in another study, on T cells in Graves' hyperthyroidism and ophthalmopathy.

The material sequenced was peripheral blood mononuclear cells (PBMCs), taken at new diagnosis, from a patient treated with antithyroid drugs. The origin of the receptors is a woman between 50 and 59 years old with Graves disease. Both conserved end residues are part of each CDR3. The D gene is left open where the match is weak. Clone sizes are given selectively: once, few, many, or a class where the clone is expanded.

>TRBV5-1|TRBJ2-7|NA|many
CASSLEQFYEQYF
TGCGCCAGCAGCTTGGAACAGTTCTACGAGCAGTACTTC
>TRBV18|TRBJ2-5|TRBD1|many
CASSSTGVGETQYF
TGTGCCAGCTCATCGACAGGGGTGGGAGAGACCCAGTACTTC
>TRBV28|TRBJ1-4|NA|few
CASSSFLGGLGEKLFF
TGTGCCAGCAGTTCGTTTTTAGGGGGATTAGGCGAAAAACTGTTTTTT
>TRBV7-9|TRBJ1-3|NA|NA
CASSRTWGFENTIYF
TGTGCCAGCAGCAGGACTTGGGGGTTTGAAAACACCATATATTTT
>TRBV16|TRBJ2-7|TRBD2|NA
CASSSTSVNYEQYF
TGTGCCAGCAGCTCTACTAGCGTAAACTACGAGCAGTACTTC
>TRBV30|TRBJ2-2|NA|NA
CAWMGSTGELFF
TGTGCCTGGATGGGATCCACCGGGGAGCTGTTTTTT
>TRBV4-1|TRBJ2-5|TRBD2|once
CASSHKASGGIQETQYF
TGCGCCAGCAGCCATAAAGCTAGCGGGGGAATACAAGAGACCCAGTACTTC
>TRBV28|TRBJ2-1|TRBD2|many
CASSLGGSGSWYNEQFF
TGTGCCAGCAGTTTAGGTGGGAGCGGGAGTTGGTACAATGAGCAGTTCTTC
>TRBV29-1|TRBJ2-1|NA|many
CSVVAAPTQVSYNEQFF
TGCAGCGTTGTAGCAGCCCCTACTCAGGTGTCCTACAATGAGCAGTTCTTC
>TRBV28|TRBJ2-1|NA|many
CASSLPQRVAPSSYNEQFF
TGTGCCAGCAGTTTACCCCAGAGGGTAGCGCCTAGCTCCTACAATGAGCAGTTCTTC
>TRBV20-1|TRBJ2-3|TRBD2|NA
CSARRSPSGDTQYF
TGCAGTGCTAGAAGAAGTCCTAGCGGGGATACGCAGTATTTT
>TRBV5-1|TRBJ2-1|NA|many
CASSLLGLGENEQFF
TGCGCCAGCAGCTTGTTGGGGCTAGGGGAGAATGAGCAGTTCTTC
>TRBV7-9|TRBJ2-2|TRBD2|NA
CASSFTSANTGELFF
TGTGCCAGCAGCTTTACTAGCGCAAACACCGGGGAGCTGTTTTTT
>TRBV27|TRBJ2-3|TRBD1|many
CAITDRAPSTDTQYF
TGTGCCATCACGGACAGGGCCCCTAGCACAGATACGCAGTATTTT
>TRBV28|TRBJ2-7|NA|once
CASSSTGSHEQYF
TGTGCCAGCAGCTCCACAGGGTCCCACGAGCAGTACTTC
>TRBV18|TRBJ2-7|TRBD2|few
CASSPQPGLAGGLSYEQYF
TGTGCCAGCTCACCTCAACCGGGACTAGCGGGAGGCCTCTCCTACGAGCAGTACTTC
>TRBV5-4|TRBJ2-1|NA|few
CASSLVVGYESSYNEQFF
TGTGCCAGCAGCTTGGTGGTGGGGTACGAGAGCTCCTACAATGAGCAGTTCTTC
>TRBV2|TRBJ2-1|NA|many
CASRDEQFYNEQFF
TGTGCCAGCAGGGATGAACAGTTCTACAATGAGCAGTTCTTC
>TRBV20-1|TRBJ2-3|NA|NA
CSAYPGVGTDTQYF
TGCAGTGCTTACCCAGGGGTCGGCACAGATACGCAGTATTTT
>TRBV7-2|TRBJ2-1|NA|once
CTSSRAPSRSSYNEQFF
TGTACCAGCAGCCGGGCCCCTAGCAGGAGCTCCTACAATGAGCAGTTCTTC
>TRBV5-1|TRBJ1-1|NA|many
CASSLAGTRYTEAFF
TGCGCCAGCAGCTTGGCCGGGACACGATACACTGAAGCTTTCTTT
>TRBV27|TRBJ2-1|TRBD2|many
CASSLEVSSGLYNEQFF
TGTGCCAGCAGTTTAGAAGTGTCTAGCGGGCTATACAATGAGCAGTTCTTC
>TRBV10-2|TRBJ1-5|TRBD1|many
CASGQVGDQPQHF
TGCGCCAGTGGACAGGTGGGGGATCAGCCCCAGCATTTT
>TRBV20-1|TRBJ2-1|NA|NA
CSARTRTVKYNEQFF
TGCAGTGCTAGAACCCGGACAGTGAAGTACAATGAGCAGTTCTTC
>TRBV3-1|TRBJ1-4|NA|many
CASSRYASWGDHREKLFF
TGTGCCAGCAGCCGCTATGCGTCCTGGGGAGACCATCGTGAAAAACTGTTTTTT
>TRBV11-2|TRBJ2-5|TRBD1|many
CASSSVDRVQETQYF
TGTGCCAGCAGCTCGGTGGACAGGGTCCAAGAGACCCAGTACTTC
>TRBV28|TRBJ2-7|TRBD2|many
CASSSRPGLATEQYF
TGTGCCAGCAGTTCCAGACCGGGACTAGCGACCGAGCAGTACTTC
>TRBV7-9|TRBJ2-7|NA|many
CASSWPPRGENEQYF
TGTGCCAGCAGCTGGCCCCCCAGGGGGGAAAACGAGCAGTACTTC
>TRBV7-3|TRBJ2-2|TRBD1|many
CASSLDRGHSGELFF
TGTGCCAGCAGCTTAGACAGGGGGCATTCCGGGGAGCTGTTTTTT
>TRBV28|TRBJ2-3|TRBD2|NA
CASYGGGNTDTQYF
TGTGCCAGCTATGGGGGAGGGAACACAGATACGCAGTATTTT
>TRBV28|TRBJ1-5|NA|many
CASSLRVDSNQPQHF
TGTGCCAGCAGTTTGAGGGTCGATAGCAATCAGCCCCAGCATTTT
>TRBV7-9|TRBJ1-6|TRBD1|NA
CASSRQGGNSPLHF
TGTGCCAGCAGCCGACAGGGAGGTAATTCACCCCTCCACTTT
>TRBV20-1|TRBJ1-4|NA|many
CSASPVTTNEKLFF
TGCAGTGCTAGTCCGGTTACAACTAATGAAAAACTGTTTTTT
>TRBV28|TRBJ2-7|NA|many
CASSLVGTGGLAGGPYEQYF
TGTGCCAGCAGTTTAGTCGGGACAGGGGGTCTAGCGGGAGGGCCCTACGAGCAGTACTTC
>TRBV4-1|TRBJ1-2|NA|NA
CASSQGVTIYGYTF
TGCGCCAGCAGCCAAGGGGTCACAATCTATGGCTACACCTTC
>TRBV6-9|TRBJ1-1|NA|many
CASSYWASRSTEAFF
TGTGCCAGCAGTTATTGGGCTTCCCGCTCGACTGAAGCTTTCTTT
>TRBV7-3|TRBJ1-4|NA|many
CASSLTTESEKLFF
TGTGCCAGCAGCTTAACGACAGAAAGTGAAAAACTGTTTTTT
>TRBV2|TRBJ1-5|TRBD1|few
CASSPSTGGRQPQHF
TGTGCCAGCAGCCCCTCGACAGGGGGCCGTCAGCCCCAGCATTTT
>TRBV28|TRBJ2-3|TRBD2|NA
CASSSFLAGERGGTDTQYF
TGTGCCAGCAGTTCCTTCCTAGCGGGAGAGCGCGGTGGCACAGATACGCAGTATTTT
>TRBV5-1|TRBJ2-5|TRBD1|many
CASSLGTEYQETQYF
TGTGCCAGCAGCTTGGGGACAGAATACCAAGAGACCCAGTACTTC
>TRBV5-1|TRBJ2-2|NA|NA
CASSLGQSKNTGELFF
TGCGCCAGCAGCTTGGGACAGTCCAAGAACACCGGGGAGCTGTTTTTT
>TRBV6-1|TRBJ2-7|NA|many
CASSRAQDYEQYF
TGTGCCAGCAGTCGGGCCCAAGATTACGAGCAGTACTTC
>TRBV20-1|TRBJ2-3|TRBD2|NA
CSAHGLAASVDTQYF
TGCAGTGCCCACGGACTAGCGGCCTCCGTAGATACGCAGTATTTT
>TRBV14|TRBJ2-3|NA|NA
CASSQVRRTQYF
TGTGCCAGCAGCCAAGTACGGAGGACGCAGTATTTT
>TRBV12-3/TRBV12-4|TRBJ2-1|NA|NA
CASSLGDYIGQFF
TGTGCCAGCAGTTTGGGTGACTACATAGGGCAGTTCTTC
>TRBV5-6|TRBJ2-5|TRBD2|NA
CASSGGTSGITQYF
TGTGCCAGCAGCGGAGGGACTAGCGGGATCACCCAGTACTTC
>TRBV20-1|TRBJ1-5|NA|NA
CSASRGRGEPQHF
TGCAGTGCTAGTCGGGGCAGAGGGGAGCCCCAGCATTTT
>TRBV6-1|TRBJ2-1|TRBD2|many
CASSHRGLAGYNEQFF
TGTGCCAGCAGTCACCGTGGACTAGCGGGGTACAATGAGCAGTTCTTC
>TRBV5-1|TRBJ2-7|NA|many
CASSLGQSLIYEQYF
TGCGCCAGCAGCTTGGGACAGTCACTTATCTACGAGCAGTACTTC
>TRBV12-3/TRBV12-4|TRBJ2-7|NA|many
CASSLAHLAYEQYF
TGTGCCAGCAGTTTGGCCCACCTGGCCTACGAGCAGTACTTC
>TRBV5-6|TRBJ1-4|NA|NA
CASSRRYLGEKLFF
TGTGCCAGCAGCCGAAGATACCTAGGTGAAAAACTGTTTTTT
>TRBV7-2|TRBJ2-1|NA|many
CASSLDRSSYNEQFF
TGTGCCAGCAGCTTAGACCGTAGTTCCTACAATGAGCAGTTCTTC
>TRBV20-1|TRBJ2-3|NA|NA
CSARDSEPGHGALFYTDTQYF
TGCAGTGCTAGAGATTCGGAACCGGGACACGGTGCTTTATTCTACACAGATACGCAGTATTTT
>TRBV7-9|TRBJ1-3|TRBD1|NA
CASSGTGAGNTIYF
TGTGCCAGCAGCGGGACAGGGGCAGGAAACACCATATATTTT
>TRBV29-1|TRBJ2-7|TRBD2|few
CSVATSGRQGEQYF
TGCAGCGTTGCGACTAGCGGGAGGCAAGGCGAGCAGTACTTC
>TRBV9|TRBJ2-3|TRBD2|few
CASSSGLAKTDTQYF
TGTGCCAGCAGCTCTGGACTAGCGAAAACAGATACGCAGTATTTT
>TRBV12-3/TRBV12-4|TRBJ2-7|TRBD1|many
CASSPGTGGAHEQYF
TGTGCCAGCAGCCCCGGGACAGGGGGCGCGCACGAGCAGTACTTC
>TRBV28|TRBJ1-1|NA|many
CASSFTGHGRGAFF
TGTGCCAGCAGTTTTACAGGACACGGCAGGGGAGCTTTCTTT
>TRBV3-1|TRBJ2-5|NA|many
CASSQPMRGKETQYF
TGTGCCAGCAGCCAACCGATGAGGGGGAAAGAGACCCAGTACTTC